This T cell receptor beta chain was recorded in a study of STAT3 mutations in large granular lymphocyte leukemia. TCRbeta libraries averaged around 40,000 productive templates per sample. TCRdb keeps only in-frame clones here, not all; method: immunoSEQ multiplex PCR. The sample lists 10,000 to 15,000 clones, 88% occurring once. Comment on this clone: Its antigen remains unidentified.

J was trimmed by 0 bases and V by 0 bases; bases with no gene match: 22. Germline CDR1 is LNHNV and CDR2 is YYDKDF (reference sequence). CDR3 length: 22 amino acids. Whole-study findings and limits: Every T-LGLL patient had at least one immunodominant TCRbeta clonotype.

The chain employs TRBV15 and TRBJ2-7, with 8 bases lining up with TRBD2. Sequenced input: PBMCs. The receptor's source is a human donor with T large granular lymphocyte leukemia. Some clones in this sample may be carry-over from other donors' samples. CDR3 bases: TGTGCCACCAGCAGAGATCTCGGTTCTGGGGCGGGAGGCCTAATACCCTCCTACGAGCAGTACTTC. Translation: CATSRDLGSGAGGLIPSYEQYF.